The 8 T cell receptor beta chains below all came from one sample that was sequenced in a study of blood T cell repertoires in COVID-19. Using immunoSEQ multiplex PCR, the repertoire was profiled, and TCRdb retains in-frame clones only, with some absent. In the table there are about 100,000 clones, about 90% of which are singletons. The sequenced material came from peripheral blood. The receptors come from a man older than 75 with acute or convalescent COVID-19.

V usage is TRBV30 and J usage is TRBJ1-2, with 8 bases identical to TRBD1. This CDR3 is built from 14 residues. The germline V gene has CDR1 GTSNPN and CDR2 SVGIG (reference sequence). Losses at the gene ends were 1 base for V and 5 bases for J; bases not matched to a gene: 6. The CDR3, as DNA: TGTGCCTGGAGTGCATCTACAGGGGGATATGGCTACACCTTC. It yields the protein CAWSASTGGYGYTF.

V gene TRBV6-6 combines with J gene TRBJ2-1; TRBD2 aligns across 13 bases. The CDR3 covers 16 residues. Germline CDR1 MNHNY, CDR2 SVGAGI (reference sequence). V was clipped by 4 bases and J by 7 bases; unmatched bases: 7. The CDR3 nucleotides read TGTGCCAGCAGTTTCCCCGGGACTAGCGGGATTAATGAGCAGTTCTTC. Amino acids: CASSFPGTSGINEQFF.

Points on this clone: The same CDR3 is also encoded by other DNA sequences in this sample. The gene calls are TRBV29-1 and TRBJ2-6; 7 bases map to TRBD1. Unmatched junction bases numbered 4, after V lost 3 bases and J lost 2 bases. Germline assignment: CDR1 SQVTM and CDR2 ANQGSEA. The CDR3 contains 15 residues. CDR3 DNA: TGCAGCGTTGAGGGAACAGGGGCTGGGGCCAACGTCCTGACTTTC. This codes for CSVEGTGAGANVLTF.

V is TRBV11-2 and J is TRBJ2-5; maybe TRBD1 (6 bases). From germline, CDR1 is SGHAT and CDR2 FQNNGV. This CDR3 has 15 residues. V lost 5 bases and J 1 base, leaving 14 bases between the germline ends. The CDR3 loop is CASSTTGTPQETQYF. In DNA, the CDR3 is TGTGCCAGCAGCACCACCGGGACACCCCAAGAGACCCAGTACTTC.

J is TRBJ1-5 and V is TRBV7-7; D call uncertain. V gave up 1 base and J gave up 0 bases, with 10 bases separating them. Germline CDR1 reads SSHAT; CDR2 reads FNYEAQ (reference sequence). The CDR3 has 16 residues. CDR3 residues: CASSLVRRISNQPQHF. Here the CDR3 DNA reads TGTGCCAGCAGCTTAGTAAGGCGGATTAGCAATCAGCCCCAGCATTTT.

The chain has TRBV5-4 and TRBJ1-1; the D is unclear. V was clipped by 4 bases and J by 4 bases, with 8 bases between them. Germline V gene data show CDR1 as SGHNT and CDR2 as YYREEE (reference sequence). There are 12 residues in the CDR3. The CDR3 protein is CASSPEGTEAFF. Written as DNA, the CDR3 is TGTGCCAGCAGCCCTGAGGGCACTGAAGCTTTCTTT. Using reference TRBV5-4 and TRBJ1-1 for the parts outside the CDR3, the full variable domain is ETGVTQSPTHLIKTRGQQVTLRCSSQSGHNTVSWYQQALGQGPQFIFQYYREEENGRGNFPPRFSGLQFPNYSSELNVNALELDDSALYLCASSPEGTEAFFGQGTRLTVV.

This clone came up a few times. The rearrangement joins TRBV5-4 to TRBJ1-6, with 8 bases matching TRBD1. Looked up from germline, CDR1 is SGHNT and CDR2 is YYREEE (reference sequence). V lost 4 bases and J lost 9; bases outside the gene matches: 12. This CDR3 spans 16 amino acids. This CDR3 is CASSPGQGRGSSPLHF. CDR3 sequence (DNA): TGTGCCAGCAGCCCAGGACAGGGAAGGGGGAGTTCACCCCTCCACTTT.

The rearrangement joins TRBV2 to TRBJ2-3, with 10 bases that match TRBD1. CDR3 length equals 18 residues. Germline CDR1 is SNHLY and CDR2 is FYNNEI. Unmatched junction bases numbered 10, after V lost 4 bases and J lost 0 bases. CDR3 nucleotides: TGTGCCAGCAGTGTGGAGACAGGGGGCTACAAAAGCACAGATACGCAGTATTTT. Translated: CASSVETGGYKSTDTQYF.